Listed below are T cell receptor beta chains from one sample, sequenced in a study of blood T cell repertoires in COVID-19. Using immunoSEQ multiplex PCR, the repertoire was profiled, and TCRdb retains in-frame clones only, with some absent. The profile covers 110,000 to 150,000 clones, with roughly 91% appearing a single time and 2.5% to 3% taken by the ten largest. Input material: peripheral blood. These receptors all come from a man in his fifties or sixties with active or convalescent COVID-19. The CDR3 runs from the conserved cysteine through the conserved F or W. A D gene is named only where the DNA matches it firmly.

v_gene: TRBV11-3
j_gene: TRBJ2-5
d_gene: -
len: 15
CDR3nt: TGTGCCAGCAGCCCCGGGACGGGTAGCGGTTGGACCCAGTACTTC
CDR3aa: CASSPGTGSGWTQYF

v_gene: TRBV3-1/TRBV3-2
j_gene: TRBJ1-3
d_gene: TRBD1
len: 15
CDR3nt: TGTGTCAGCAGCCCGTCGGACAGGGCGGGAAACACCATATATTTT
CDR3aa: CVSSPSDRAGNTIYF

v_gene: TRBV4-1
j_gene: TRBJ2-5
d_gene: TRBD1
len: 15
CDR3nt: TGCGCCAGCACTCCGGGACAGGGGGGACAAGAGACCCAGTACTTC
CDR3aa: CASTPGQGGQETQYF

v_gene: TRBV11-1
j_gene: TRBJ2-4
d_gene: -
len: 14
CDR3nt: TGTGCCAGCAGCCAACCGGGACAAAAAAACATTCAGTACTTC
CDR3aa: CASSQPGQKNIQYF

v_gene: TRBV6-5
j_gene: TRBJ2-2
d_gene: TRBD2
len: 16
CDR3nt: TGTGCCAGCAGTTCGGGACTAGCGGGAATAACCGGGGAGCTGTTTTTT
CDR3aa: CASSSGLAGITGELFF

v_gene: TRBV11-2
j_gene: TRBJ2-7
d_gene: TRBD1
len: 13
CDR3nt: TGTGCCAGCAGTAGCCAGGGGGTCTACGAGCAGTACTTC
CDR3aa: CASSSQGVYEQYF

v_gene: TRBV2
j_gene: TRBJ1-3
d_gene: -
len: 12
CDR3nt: TGTGCCAGCAGATTTACTGGAAACACCATATATTTT
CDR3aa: CASRFTGNTIYF

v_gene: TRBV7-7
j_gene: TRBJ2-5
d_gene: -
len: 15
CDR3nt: TGTGCTAGCAGCCTGTCTGGACACCTACAAGAGACCCAGTACTTC
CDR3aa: CASSLSGHLQETQYF

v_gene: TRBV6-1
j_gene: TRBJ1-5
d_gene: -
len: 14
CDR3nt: TGTGCCAGCAGTGAGCTAGGGGGAGGGCAGCCCCAGCATTTT
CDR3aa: CASSELGGGQPQHF

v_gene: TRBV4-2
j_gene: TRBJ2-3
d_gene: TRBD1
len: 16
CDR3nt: TGTGCCAGCAGCCAGACCGACAGGGGGGAGGGAGATACGCAGTATTTT
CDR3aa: CASSQTDRGEGDTQYF

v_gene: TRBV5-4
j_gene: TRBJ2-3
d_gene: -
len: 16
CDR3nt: TGTGCCAGCAGCTTTGGACAGTTATCTAGCACAGATACGCAGTATTTT
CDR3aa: CASSFGQLSSTDTQYF

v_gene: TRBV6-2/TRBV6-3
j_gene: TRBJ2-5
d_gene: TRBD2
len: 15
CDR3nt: TGTGCCAGCAGCGACAGGACTAGCGGGGAAGAGACCCAGTACTTC
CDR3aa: CASSDRTSGEETQYF

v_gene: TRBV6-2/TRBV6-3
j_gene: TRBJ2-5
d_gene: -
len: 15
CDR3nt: TGTGCCAGCAGTTCCCAACACAGGGACCAAGAGACCCAGTACTTC
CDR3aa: CASSSQHRDQETQYF

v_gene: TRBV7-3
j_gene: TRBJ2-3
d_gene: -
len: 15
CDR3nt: TGTGCCAGCAGTCCAGGGTCGTTTGGCACAGATACGCAGTATTTT
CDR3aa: CASSPGSFGTDTQYF

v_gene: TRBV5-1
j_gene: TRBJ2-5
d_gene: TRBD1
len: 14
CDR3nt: TGCGCCAGCAGCCAATCGACAGGGAAAGAGACCCAGTACTTC
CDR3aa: CASSQSTGKETQYF

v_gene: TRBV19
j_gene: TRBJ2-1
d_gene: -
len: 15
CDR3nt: TGTGCCAGTAGCACCCAGGGATGGTCCTACAATGAGCAGTTCTTC
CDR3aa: CASSTQGWSYNEQFF

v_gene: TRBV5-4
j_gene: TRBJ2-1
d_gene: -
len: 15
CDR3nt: TGTGCCAGCAGTCCACGGGACTCCCGCAACAATGAGCAGTTCTTC
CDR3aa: CASSPRDSRNNEQFF